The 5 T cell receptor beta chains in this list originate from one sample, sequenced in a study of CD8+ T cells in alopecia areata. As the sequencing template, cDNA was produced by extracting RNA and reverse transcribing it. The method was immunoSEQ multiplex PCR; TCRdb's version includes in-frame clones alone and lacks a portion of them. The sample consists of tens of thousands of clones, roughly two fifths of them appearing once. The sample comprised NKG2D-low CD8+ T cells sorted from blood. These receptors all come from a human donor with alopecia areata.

The CDR3 spells CASLTLTVRRGSYNEQFF. CDR3 bases: TGTGCCAGCTTAACGTTGACTGTGCGACGGGGGTCCTACAATGAGCAGTTCTTC. V and J are TRBV28 and TRBJ2-1, with a tentative D call TRBD2 (6 bases). Germline V gives CDR1 MDHEN, CDR2 SYDVKM. The CDR3 contains 18 residues. Trimming cost V 8 bases and J 1 base, with 24 bases left between them.

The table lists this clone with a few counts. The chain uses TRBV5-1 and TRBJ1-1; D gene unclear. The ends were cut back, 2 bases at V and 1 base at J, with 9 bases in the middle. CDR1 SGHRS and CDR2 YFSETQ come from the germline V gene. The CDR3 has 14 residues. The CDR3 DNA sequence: TGCGCCAGCAGCTTCCGGGCCCCGAACACTGAAGCTTTCTTT. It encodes CASSFRAPNTEAFF.

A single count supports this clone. CDR3 sequence (DNA): TGCGCCAGCAGCCAAGAGCACCAGATCAATCAGCCCCAGCATTTT. This codes for CASSQEHQINQPQHF. This sequence joins TRBV4-3 and TRBJ1-5; D is unclear. Between the trimmed V and J ends, which lost 0 bases and 3 bases, there was a span of 9 bases. Germline V lookup: CDR1 LGHNA, CDR2 YSLEER. The CDR3 is 15 residues long.

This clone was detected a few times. The CDR3 loop is CASSLSQGYYGYTF. In nucleotides, the CDR3 is TGTGCCAGCAGCTTAAGCCAGGGGTACTATGGCTACACCTTC. The rearrangement joins TRBV7-9 to TRBJ1-2, with a tentative D call TRBD1 (6 bases). CDR1 and CDR2 from the germline V gene are SEHNR and FQNEAQ (reference sequence). This CDR3 comprises 14 residues. Deletions cut 2 bases from V and 3 bases from J, with 10 bases between.

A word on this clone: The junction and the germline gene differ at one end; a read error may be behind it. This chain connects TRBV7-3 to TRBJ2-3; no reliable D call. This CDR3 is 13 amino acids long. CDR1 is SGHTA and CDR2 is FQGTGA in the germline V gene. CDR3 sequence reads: CASTLRRADTQYF. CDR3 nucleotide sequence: TGTGCCAGCACCTTACGAAGGGCGGATACGCAGTATTTT.